The present TCR beta chain was sequenced within a study of cytomegalovirus exposure and HLA in healthy donors. Study details: Of all 360 or so donors who were genotyped, 70% to 85% belonged to the Caucasian-associated ancestry cluster.

The PCR ran on 60 Vbeta and 13 Jbeta primers. This table comes from immunoSEQ multiplex PCR, and its TCRdb copy is limited to in-frame clones, with some not included. The sample holds more than 150,000 clones, around 75% seen once. The germline gives CDR1 SGHNT, CDR2 YYREEE (reference sequence). The V and J ends lost 2 bases and 1 base respectively, with 12 bases between them. This CDR3 is built from 15 residues. Sequencing used PBMCs. This TCR was recovered from a man aged 40-49 years in good health and CMV-seropositive. The genes are TRBV5-4 and TRBJ1-1, with a weak D call TRBD1 (6 bases). The CDR3 bases are TGTGCCAGCAGCTTTCCGACAGGCCAGAACACTGAAGCTTTCTTT. Amino acid sequence: CASSFPTGQNTEAFF.